Following are 13 T cell receptor beta chains from one sample sequenced in a study of naive and memory T cell subsets. Overall study results and limits: Possibly reflecting memory cells re-expressing CD45RA, a few larger clonotypes occurred in naive repertoires, especially CD8.

The beta constant-region primer was an equimolar mix of two oligonucleotides covering TRBC1 and TRBC2. Ligated cDNA was amplified by four rounds of PCR with nested alpha and beta constant-region primers and SP2. TCRdb reprocessed the UMI-ligation and nested PCR reads via MiXCR and lists one record per CDR3 protein. The sample lists 90,000 to 120,000 distinct CDR3 sequences; about 14% were seen once. Their antigen targets remain unknown. Specimen: naive CD8+ T cells from blood. These receptors were obtained from a human donor in good health.

This chain connects TRBV28 to TRBJ2-3; maybe TRBD1 (6 bases). Germline CDR1 reads MDHEN; CDR2 reads SYDVKM. V was cut by 5 bases and J by 3 bases, with 15 bases left in between. The CDR3 has 15 amino acids. The CDR3 nucleotides read TGTGCCAGCAGTAAGGGGGTTTTCGAAACAGATACGCAGTATTTT. Its translation is CASSKGVFETDTQYF. The variable domain in full, with the rest retrieved from reference TRBV28 and TRBJ2-3, is DVKVTQSSRYLVKRTGEKVFLECVQDMDHENMFWYRQDPGLGLRLIYFSYDVKMKEKGDIPEGYSVSREKKERFSLILESASTNQTSMYLCASSKGVFETDTQYFGPGTRLTVL.

The chain joins TRBV28 to TRBJ2-5; the match to TRBD2 covers 7 bases. In germline, CDR1 is MDHEN, CDR2 SYDVKM. The V gene end was trimmed by 6 bases and the J gene end by 5 bases; junction bases not matched to a gene: 12. The length of the CDR3 is 15 residues. The DNA for the CDR3 is TGTGCCAGCAGCAAACCCTGGGAGGGCGTGGAGACCCAGTACTTC. It encodes CASSKPWEGVETQYF.

This clonotype was detected only a few times. The chain joins TRBV4-3 to TRBJ2-7; D may be TRBD1 (7 bases). The CDR3 length is 16 residues. V was trimmed by 0 bases and J by 0 bases, leaving 12 bases between them. Per the germline V gene, CDR1 is LGHNA and CDR2 is YSLEER. CDR3 DNA: TGCGCCAGCAGCCAAGACGGAGGGACAGACTCCTACGAGCAGTACTTC. Translation: CASSQDGGTDSYEQYF.

The genes are TRBV19 and TRBJ2-1, with 8 positions matching TRBD2. V was pared by 4 bases and J by 2 bases, with 7 bases of the junction left unmatched. Germline CDR1 is LNHDA and CDR2 is SQIVND (reference sequence). The CDR3 runs 16 residues. CDR3 sequence: CASSTNSGEAYNEQFF. DNA of the CDR3: TGTGCCAGTAGTACCAATAGCGGGGAAGCCTACAATGAGCAGTTCTTC.

This clonotype has ten or more counts. The rearrangement uses TRBV15 and TRBJ2-5, with D possibly called TRBD1 or TRBD2 (5 bases each). Trimming took off 8 bases at V and 5 bases at J, with 15 bases between the two ends. Germline CDR1 and CDR2: LNHNV and YYDKDF (reference sequence). This CDR3 region has 13 residues. CDR3 in amino acids: CATRDPPAETQYF. CDR3 DNA sequence: TGTGCCACCCGGGACCCCCCGGCGGAGACCCAGTACTTC.

As regards this clonotype: Sequence at one end of the junction differs from germline and may be a read error. V is TRBV7-2 and J is TRBJ2-7; TRBD1 might be the D (6 bases). There are 16 residues in the CDR3. Germline V gene sequence: CDR1 SGHTA, CDR2 FQGNSA. The CDR3 sequence is CVSSLDSGVGTYEQYF. CDR3 coding DNA: TGTGTCAGCAGCTTAGATTCAGGGGTAGGGACCTACGAGCAGTACTTC.

This chain joins TRBV5-1 and TRBJ2-2; no reliable D call. The V and J ends lost 0 bases and 1 base respectively, with 4 bases between them. The CDR3 loop spans 14 amino acids. Germline CDR1 SGHRS, CDR2 YFSETQ. CDR3 sequence reads: CASSLVQNTGELFF. The CDR3 nucleotides read TGCGCCAGCAGCTTGGTCCAGAACACCGGGGAGCTGTTTTTT.

The rearrangement joins TRBV6-5 to TRBJ2-1; D assignment may be TRBD1 or TRBD2 (5 bases each). Trimming left V 5 bases short and J 0 bases short, with 11 bases between. Germline-derived CDR1 and CDR2 are MNHEY and SVGAGI. The CDR3 loop spans 15 amino acids. The CDR3 here is CASSEGLSSYNEQFF. In DNA form, the CDR3 reads TGTGCCAGCAGTGAGGGGTTAAGCTCCTACAATGAGCAGTTCTTC.

This clonotype was seen many times. The chain carries TRBV7-6 and TRBJ2-5; no reliable D call. The germline V and J ends were trimmed by 1 base and 1 base, with 10 bases remaining between them. There are 15 residues in the CDR3. CDR1 is SGHVS and CDR2 is FNYEAQ in the germline V gene. CDR3 nucleotide sequence: TGTGCCAGCAGCTTAGTATGGGGAAGCCAAGAGACCCAGTACTTC. It specifies CASSLVWGSQETQYF.

This clonotype has only one observation. The rearrangement joins TRBV7-2 to TRBJ2-1; tentative D call: TRBD2 (5 bases). Between the trimmed V and J ends, which lost 0 bases and 4 bases, there was a span of 10 bases. The CDR3 totals 15 residues. Germline values: CDR1 SGHTA, CDR2 FQGNSA. The CDR3 DNA sequence: TGTGCCAGCAGCTTAGCCACTGGACTGTACAATGAGCAGTTCTTC. Protein sequence: CASSLATGLYNEQFF.

The chain joins TRBV10-3 to TRBJ2-1, with TRBD2 identical over 7 bases. This CDR3 region has 14 residues. Germline V gene data show CDR1 as ENHRY and CDR2 as SYGVKD. With V trimmed by 6 bases and J by 7 bases, 9 bases remained unmatched. The CDR3 region has the DNA TGTGCCATCAGCCGGGACTACCTTTATAATGAGCAGTTCTTC. It translates to CAISRDYLYNEQFF.

This clonotype showed up many times. At one boundary the junction diverges from the germline segment, which might be a read error. The chain is built from TRBV4-3 and TRBJ2-1; the D gene is possibly TRBD2 (6 bases). The CDR3 sequence is 15 residues long. Per germline, CDR1 LGHNA and CDR2 YSLEER. In nucleotides, the CDR3 is TGCGCCAGCAGCCGACTAGAGGGATCCTCCAATGAGCAGTTCTTC. It is translated as CASSRLEGSSNEQFF.

The sample holds many counts of this clonotype. The chain has TRBV7-2 and TRBJ2-5, with D unresolved. V was trimmed by 5 bases and J by 5 bases, leaving 15 bases between them. CDR1 is SGHTA, CDR2 FQGNSA, per germline. This CDR3 spans 14 amino acids. The CDR3, as DNA: TGTGCCAGCAGCCAACCCTGGGGTAGTGAGACCCAGTACTTC. This codes for CASSQPWGSETQYF.